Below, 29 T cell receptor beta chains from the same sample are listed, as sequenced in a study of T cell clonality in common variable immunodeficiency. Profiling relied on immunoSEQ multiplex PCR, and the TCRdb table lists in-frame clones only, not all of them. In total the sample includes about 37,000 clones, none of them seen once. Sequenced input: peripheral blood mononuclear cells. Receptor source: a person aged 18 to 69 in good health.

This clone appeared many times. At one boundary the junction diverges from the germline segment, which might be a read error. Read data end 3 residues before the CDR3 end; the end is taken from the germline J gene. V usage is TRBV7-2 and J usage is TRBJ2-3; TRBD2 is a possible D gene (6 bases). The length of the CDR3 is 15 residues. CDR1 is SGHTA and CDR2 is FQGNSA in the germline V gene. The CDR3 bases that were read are TGTGCCAGCAGCGTAGCAGGCGGGAACACAGATACG. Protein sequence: CASSVAGGNTDT. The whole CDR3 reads CASSVAGGNTDTQYF.

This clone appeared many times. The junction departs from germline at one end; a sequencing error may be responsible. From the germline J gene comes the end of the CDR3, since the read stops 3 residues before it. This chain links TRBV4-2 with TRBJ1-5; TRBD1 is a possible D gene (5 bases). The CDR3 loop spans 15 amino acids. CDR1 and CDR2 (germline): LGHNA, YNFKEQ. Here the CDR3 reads CASSQEGHPNQPQHF. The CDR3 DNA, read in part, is TGCGCCAGCAGCCAAGAGGGGCACCCAAATCAGCCC.

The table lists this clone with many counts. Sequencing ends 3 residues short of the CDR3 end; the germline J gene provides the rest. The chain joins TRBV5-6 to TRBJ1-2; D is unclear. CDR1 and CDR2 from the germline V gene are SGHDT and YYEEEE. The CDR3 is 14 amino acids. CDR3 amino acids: CASSPDSGGWGYTF. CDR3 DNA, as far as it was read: TGTGCCAGCAGCCCCGATAGTGGCGGCTGGGGC.

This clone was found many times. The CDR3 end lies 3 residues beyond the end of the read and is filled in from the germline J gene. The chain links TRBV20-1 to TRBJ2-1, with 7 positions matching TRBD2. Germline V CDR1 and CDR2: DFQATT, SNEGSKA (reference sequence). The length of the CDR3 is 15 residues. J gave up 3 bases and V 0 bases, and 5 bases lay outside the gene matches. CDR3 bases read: TGCAGTGCTAGAGATGGCGGGAGTAACTACAATGAG. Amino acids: CSARDGGSNYNE. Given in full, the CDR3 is CSARDGGSNYNEQFF.

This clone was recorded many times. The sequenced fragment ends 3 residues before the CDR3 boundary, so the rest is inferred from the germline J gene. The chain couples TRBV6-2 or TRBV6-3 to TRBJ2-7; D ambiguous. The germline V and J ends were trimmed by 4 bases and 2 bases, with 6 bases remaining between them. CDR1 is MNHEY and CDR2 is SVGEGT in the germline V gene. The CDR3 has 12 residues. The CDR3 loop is CASSSGPYEQYF. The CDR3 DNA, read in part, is TGTGCCAGCAGTTCGGGTCCCTACGAG.

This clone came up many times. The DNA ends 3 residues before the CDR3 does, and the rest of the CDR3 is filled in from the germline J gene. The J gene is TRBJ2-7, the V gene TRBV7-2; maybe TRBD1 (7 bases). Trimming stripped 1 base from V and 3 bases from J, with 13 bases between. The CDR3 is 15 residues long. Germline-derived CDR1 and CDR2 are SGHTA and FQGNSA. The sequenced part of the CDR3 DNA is TGTGCCAGCAGCTTAGGTGCGGGACAGAACTACGAG. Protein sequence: CASSLGAGQNYE. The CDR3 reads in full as CASSLGAGQNYEQYF.

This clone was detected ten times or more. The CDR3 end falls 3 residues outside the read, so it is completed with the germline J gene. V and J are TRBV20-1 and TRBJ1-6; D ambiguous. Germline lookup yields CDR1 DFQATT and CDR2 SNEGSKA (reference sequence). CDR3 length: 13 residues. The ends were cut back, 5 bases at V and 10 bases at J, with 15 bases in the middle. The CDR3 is CSAVDGVRSPLHF. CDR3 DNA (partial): TGCAGTGCTGTCGACGGAGTCAGGTCACCC.

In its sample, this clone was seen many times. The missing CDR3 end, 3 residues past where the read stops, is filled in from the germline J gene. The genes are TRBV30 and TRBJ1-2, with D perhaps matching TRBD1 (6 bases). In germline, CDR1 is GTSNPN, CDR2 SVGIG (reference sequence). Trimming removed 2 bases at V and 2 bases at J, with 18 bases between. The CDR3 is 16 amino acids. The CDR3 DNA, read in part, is TGTGCCTGGAGTCCCGGGACAAGATTACGGAACTATGGC. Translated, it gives CAWSPGTRLRNYG. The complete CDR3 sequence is CAWSPGTRLRNYGYTF. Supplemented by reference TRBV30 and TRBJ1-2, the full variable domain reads SQTIHQWPATLVQPVGSPLSLECTVEGTSNPNLYWYRQAAGRGLQLLFYSVGIGQISSEVPQNLSASRPQDRQFILSSKKLLLSDSGFYLCAWSPGTRLRNYGYTFGSGTRLTVV.

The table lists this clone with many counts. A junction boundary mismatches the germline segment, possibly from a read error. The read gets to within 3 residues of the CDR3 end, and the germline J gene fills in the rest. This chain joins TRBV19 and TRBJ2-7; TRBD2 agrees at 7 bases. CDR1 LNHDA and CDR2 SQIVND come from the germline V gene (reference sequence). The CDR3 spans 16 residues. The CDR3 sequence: CAGSMGGASVSYEQYF. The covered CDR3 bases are TGTGCCGGTAGTATGGGAGGGGCTTCGGTATCCTACGAG.

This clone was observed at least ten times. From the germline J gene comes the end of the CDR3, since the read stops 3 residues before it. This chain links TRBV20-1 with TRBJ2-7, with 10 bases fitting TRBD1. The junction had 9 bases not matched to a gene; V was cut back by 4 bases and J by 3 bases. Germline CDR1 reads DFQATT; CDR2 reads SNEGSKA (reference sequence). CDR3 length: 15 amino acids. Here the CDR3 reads CSAKSPGQGYYEQYF. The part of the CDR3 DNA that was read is TGCAGTGCTAAATCACCGGGACAGGGGTACTACGAG.

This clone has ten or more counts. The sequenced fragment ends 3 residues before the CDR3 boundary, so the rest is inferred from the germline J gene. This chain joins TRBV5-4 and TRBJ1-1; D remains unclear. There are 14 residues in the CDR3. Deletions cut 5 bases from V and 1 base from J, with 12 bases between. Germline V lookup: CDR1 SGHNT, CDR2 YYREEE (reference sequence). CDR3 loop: CASSRVGENTEAFF. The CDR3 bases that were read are TGTGCCAGCAGTCGGGTGGGTGAGAACACTGAA.

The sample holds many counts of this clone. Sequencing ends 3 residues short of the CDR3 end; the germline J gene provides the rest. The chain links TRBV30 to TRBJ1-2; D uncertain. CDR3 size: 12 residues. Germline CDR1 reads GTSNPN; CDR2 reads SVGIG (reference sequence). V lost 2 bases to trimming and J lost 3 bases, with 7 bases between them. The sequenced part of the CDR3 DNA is TGTGCCTGGAGTCTCGCAGACTATGGC. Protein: CAWSLADYG. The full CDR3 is CAWSLADYGYTF.

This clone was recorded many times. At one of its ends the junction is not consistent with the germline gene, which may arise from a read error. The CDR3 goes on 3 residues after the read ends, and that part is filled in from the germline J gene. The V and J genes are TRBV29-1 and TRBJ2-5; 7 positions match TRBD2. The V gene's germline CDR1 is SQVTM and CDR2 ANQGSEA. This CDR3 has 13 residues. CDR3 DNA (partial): TGCGGCGTTGAGAGCGGAGCGGGGGAGACC. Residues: CGVESGAGET. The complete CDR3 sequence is CGVESGAGETQYF.

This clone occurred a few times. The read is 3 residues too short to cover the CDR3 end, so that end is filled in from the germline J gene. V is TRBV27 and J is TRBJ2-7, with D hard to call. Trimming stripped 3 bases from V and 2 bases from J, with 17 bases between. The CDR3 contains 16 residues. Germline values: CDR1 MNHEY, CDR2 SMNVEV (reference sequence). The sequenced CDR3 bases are TGTGCCAGCAGTTTTCAGGTCCCTACCCCAACCTACGAG. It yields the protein CASSFQVPTPTYE. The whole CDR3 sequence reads CASSFQVPTPTYEQYF.

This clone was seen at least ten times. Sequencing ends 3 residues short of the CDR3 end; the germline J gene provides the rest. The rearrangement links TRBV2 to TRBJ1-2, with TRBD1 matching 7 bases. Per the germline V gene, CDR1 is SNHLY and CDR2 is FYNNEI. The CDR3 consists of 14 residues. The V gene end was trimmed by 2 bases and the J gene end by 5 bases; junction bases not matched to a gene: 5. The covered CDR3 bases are TGTGCCAGCAGTGAATCCGCAGGGGGGTATGGC. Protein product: CASSESAGGYG. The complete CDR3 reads CASSESAGGYGYTF.

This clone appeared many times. Incomplete CDR3 DNA: TGTGCCTGGAGTCCGGCCGGGACAGGGATAACCAAAAACATT. Translating gives CAWSPAGTGITKNI. The complete CDR3 sequence is CAWSPAGTGITKNIQYF. The chain recombines TRBV30 with TRBJ2-4; 9 bases are shared with TRBD1. Coverage ceases 3 residues before the CDR3 finishes, and the germline J gene fills in the end. CDR1 is GTSNPN and CDR2 is SVGIG in the germline V gene (reference sequence). This CDR3 contains 17 residues. V dropped 2 bases and J dropped 2; count of bases not matched to a gene: 10.

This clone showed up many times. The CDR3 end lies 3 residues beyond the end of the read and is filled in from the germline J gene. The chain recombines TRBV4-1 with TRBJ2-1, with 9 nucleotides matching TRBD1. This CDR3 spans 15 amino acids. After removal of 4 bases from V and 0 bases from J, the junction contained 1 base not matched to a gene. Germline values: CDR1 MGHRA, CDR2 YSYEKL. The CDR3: CASSRTGDSYNEQFF. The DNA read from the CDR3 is TGCGCCAGCAGCCGGACAGGGGACTCCTACAATGAG.

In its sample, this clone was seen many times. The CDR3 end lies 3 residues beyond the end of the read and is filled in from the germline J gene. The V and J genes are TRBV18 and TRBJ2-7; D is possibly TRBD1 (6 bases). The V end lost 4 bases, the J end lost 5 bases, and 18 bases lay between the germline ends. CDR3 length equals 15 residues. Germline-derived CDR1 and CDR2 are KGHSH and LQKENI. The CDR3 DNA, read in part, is TGTGCCAGCTCACGAGAGGGGCCCTCAGGGGACGAG. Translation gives CASSREGPSGDE. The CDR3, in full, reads CASSREGPSGDEQYF.

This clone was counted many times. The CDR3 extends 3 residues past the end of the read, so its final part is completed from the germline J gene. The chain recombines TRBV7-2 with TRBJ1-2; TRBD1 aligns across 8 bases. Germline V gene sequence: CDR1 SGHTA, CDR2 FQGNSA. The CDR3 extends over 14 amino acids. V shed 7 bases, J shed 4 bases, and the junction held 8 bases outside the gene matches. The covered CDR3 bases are TGTGCCAGCACCCAACAAGGACAGGGCTATGGC. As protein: CASTQQGQGYG. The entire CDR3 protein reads CASTQQGQGYGYTF.

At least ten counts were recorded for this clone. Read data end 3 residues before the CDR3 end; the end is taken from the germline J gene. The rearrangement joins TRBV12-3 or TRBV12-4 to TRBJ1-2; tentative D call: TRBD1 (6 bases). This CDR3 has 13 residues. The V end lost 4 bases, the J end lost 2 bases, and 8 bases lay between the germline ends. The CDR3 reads CASSWTANYGYTF. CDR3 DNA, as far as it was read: TGTGCCAGCAGTTGGACAGCCAACTATGGC.

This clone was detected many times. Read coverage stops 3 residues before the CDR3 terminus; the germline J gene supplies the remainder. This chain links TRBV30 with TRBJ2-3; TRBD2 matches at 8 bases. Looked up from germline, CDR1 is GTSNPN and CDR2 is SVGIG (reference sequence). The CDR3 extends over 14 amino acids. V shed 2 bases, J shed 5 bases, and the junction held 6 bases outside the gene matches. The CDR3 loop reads CAWSLSGEGDTQYF. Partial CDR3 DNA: TGTGCCTGGAGTCTTAGCGGGGAGGGAGATACG.

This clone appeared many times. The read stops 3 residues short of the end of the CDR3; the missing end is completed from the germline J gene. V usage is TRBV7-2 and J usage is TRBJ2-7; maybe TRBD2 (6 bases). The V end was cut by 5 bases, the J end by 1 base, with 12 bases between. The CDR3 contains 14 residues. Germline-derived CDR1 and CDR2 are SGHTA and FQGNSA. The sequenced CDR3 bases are TGTGCCAGCAGCCCCCCGGGACTTTCCTACGAG. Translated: CASSPPGLSYE. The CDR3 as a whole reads CASSPPGLSYEQYF.

The covered CDR3 bases are TGTGCCAGCAGTACCAACCGTCGCCTAGCGGTCGACAATGAG. This translates into CASSTNRRLAVDNE. The whole CDR3 is CASSTNRRLAVDNEQFF. This chain uses TRBV7-6 with TRBJ2-1; 7 nucleotides match TRBD2. Read coverage stops 3 residues before the CDR3 terminus; the germline J gene supplies the remainder. The CDR3 length is 17 residues. V was clipped by 6 bases and J by 5 bases; unmatched bases: 16. CDR1 SGHVS and CDR2 FNYEAQ come from the germline V gene.

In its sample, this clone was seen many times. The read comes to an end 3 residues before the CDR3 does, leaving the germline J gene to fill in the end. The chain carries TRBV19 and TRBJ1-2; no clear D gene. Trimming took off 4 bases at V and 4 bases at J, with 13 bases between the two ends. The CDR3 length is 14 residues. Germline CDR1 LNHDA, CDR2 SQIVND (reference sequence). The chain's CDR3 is CASSRLGRSYGYTF. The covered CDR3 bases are TGTGCCAGTAGTAGGCTTGGCAGGAGCTATGGC.

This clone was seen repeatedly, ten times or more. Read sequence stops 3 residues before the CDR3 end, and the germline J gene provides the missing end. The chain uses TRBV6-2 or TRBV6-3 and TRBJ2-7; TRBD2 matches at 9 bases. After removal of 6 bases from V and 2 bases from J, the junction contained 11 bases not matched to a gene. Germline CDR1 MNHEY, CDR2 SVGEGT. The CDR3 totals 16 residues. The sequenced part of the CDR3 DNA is TGTGCCAGCAGGAGGCCCCCTAGCGGGGCAACCTACGAG. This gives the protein CASRRPPSGATYE. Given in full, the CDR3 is CASRRPPSGATYEQYF.

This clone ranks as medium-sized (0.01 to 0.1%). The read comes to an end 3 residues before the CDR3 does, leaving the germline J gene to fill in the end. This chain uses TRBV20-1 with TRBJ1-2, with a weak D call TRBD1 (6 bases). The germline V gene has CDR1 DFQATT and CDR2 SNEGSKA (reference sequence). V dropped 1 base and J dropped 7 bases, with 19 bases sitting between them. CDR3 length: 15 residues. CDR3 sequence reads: CSARGDSAGVSGYTF. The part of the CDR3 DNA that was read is TGCAGTGCTAGAGGAGATTCCGCAGGGGTTTCTGGC.

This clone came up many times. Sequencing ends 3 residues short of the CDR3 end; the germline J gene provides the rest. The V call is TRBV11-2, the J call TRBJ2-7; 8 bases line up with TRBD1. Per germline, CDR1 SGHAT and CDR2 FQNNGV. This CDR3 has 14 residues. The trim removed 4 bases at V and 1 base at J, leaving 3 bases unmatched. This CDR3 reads CASSSWTGSYEQYF. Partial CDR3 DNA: TGTGCCAGCAGCTCCTGGACAGGGTCCTACGAG.

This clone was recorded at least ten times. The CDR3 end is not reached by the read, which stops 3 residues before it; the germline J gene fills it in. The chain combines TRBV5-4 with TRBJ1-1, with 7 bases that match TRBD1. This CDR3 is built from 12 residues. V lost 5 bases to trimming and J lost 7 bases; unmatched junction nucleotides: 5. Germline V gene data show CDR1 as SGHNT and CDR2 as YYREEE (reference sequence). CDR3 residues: CASRGQSGEAFF. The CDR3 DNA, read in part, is TGTGCCAGCAGGGGACAGTCCGGTGAA.

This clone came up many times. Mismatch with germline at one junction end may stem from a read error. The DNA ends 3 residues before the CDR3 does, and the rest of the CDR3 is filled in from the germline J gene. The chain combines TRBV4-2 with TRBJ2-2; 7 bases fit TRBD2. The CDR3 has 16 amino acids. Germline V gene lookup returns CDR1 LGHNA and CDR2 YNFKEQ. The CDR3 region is CASSQAGGLNTGELFF. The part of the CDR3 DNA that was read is TGCGCCAGCAGCCAAGCCGGGGGGTTGAACACCGGGGAG.